This T cell receptor beta chain was recovered during a study of beta chain features in type 1 diabetes. Study at large: There was similarity between patients and healthy donors in age, gender and cell yields.

General study results and limits: Among patients with Type 1 diabetes, TCRB CDR3s were moderately but significantly shorter in every one of the four CD4+ subsets.

The isolated RNA, all of it, was reverse transcribed, so expressed TCRB transcripts were what got sequenced. TCRdb's copy holds only in-frame clones and misses some; the assay was immunoSEQ multiplex PCR. The sample has 250,000 to 300,000 clones; around an eighth are singletons. The germline V gene encodes CDR1 SGHDT and CDR2 YYEEEE. The ends lost 2 bases at V and 11 bases at J; junction bases unmatched: 8. This CDR3 is built from 13 residues. It was one heparinised blood draw, averaging around 120 mL, that each donor gave. This clone was found a few times. The antigen is unknown. This clonotype originated in a man aged 30 to 39 with type 1 diabetes. What was sequenced was naive CD4+ T cells from blood. This chain links TRBV5-6 with TRBJ1-1, with 8 positions matching TRBD1. CDR3 bases: TGTGCCAGCAGCTTTGGGAGGGGACAGGCGGCTTTCTTT. As protein: CASSFGRGQAAFF.